Listed below are T cell receptor beta chains from one sample, sequenced in a study of OX40 agonist ivuxolimab in advanced cancers. Sequencing used immunoSEQ multiplex PCR; TCRdb keeps in-frame clones, though not all of them. The sample lists under 75,000 clones; 86% were seen once. Sequenced material: CD4+ or CD8+ T cells sorted from blood, taken in a trial of the OX40 agonist ivuxolimab. These receptor sequences come from an adult with an advanced solid tumor such as melanoma, head and neck, liver or kidney cancer. Each CDR3 is given with its conserved first and last residue. The D gene is left open where the match is weak. A row's size may be missing; if present it is once, few, many or a size class.

>TRBV19|TRBJ1-5|-|-
TGTGCCAGTAGTGGGAGCCGGGATCAGCCCCAGCATTTT
CASSGSRDQPQHF
>TRBV19|TRBJ1-6|-|few
TGTGCCAGTGGGGATCCCGGGACGCAGAATTCACCCCTCCACTTT
CASGDPGTQNSPLHF
>TRBV9|TRBJ2-6|TRBD1|-
TGTGCCAGCAGCACAAGGGGGACAGGGAGCACTGGGGCCAACGTCCTGACTTTC
CASSTRGTGSTGANVLTF
>TRBV30|TRBJ1-1|TRBD1|-
TGTGCCTGGGCACAGGGGGAGGCCACTGAAGCTTTCTTT
CAWAQGEATEAFF
>TRBV6-6|TRBJ2-1|-|once
TGTGCCAGCAGTACCGGGCGCAACAATGAGCAGTTCTTC
CASSTGRNNEQFF
>TRBV28|TRBJ2-3|-|-
TGTGCCAGCAGTTTGGCGGGCGCTAGCACAGATACGCAGTATTTT
CASSLAGASTDTQYF
>TRBV2|TRBJ1-1|TRBD1|-
TGTGCCAGCAGTGTCCAGGGGGCAAGGACTGAAGCTTTCTTT
CASSVQGARTEAFF
>TRBV5-1|TRBJ1-6|TRBD1|-
TGCGCCAGCAGCTTGGGGACAGGTTATAATTCACCCCTCCACTTT
CASSLGTGYNSPLHF
>TRBV7-2|TRBJ1-4|-|once
TGTGCCAGCAGCGCCCAACAAACTTTAAATGAAAAACTGTTTTTT
CASSAQQTLNEKLFF
>TRBV5-4|TRBJ1-1|-|-
TGTGCCAGCAGCTCCGGGACCACTGGGGCTGAAGCTTTCTTT
CASSSGTTGAEAFF
>TRBV13|TRBJ2-3|-|-
TGTGCCAGCAGACGGCTAGCGACAGATACGCAGTATTTT
CASRRLATDTQYF
>TRBV5-5|TRBJ1-3|TRBD1|-
TGTGCCAGCAGGTGGACAGGGTCCTTCTCTGGAAACACCATATATTTT
CASRWTGSFSGNTIYF
>TRBV11-2|TRBJ2-1|-|-
TGTGCCAGCAGCTTAGATGGACCCTACGAGCAGTTCTTC
CASSLDGPYEQFF
>TRBV30|TRBJ1-1|TRBD1|few
TGTGCCTACCTCCGGACAGGGCAAGCTTTCTTT
CAYLRTGQAFF
>TRBV28|TRBJ2-7|TRBD1|-
TGTGCCAGCACTCCGTCCGGGACAGGGTTTTGGGAGCAGTACTTC
CASTPSGTGFWEQYF
>TRBV28|TRBJ1-3|-|-
TGTGCCAGCAGTTCCACGTCCGGGGGAGCCGCTGGAAACACCATATATTTT
CASSSTSGGAAGNTIYF
>TRBV11-2|TRBJ2-7|TRBD1|once
TGTGCCAGCAGCCCCCGTGGGACAGGGGACTACGAGCAGTACTTC
CASSPRGTGDYEQYF
>TRBV7-9|TRBJ2-2|-|-
TGTGCCAGCAGCTTAGACGTGGGGGCCGGGGAGCTGTTTTTT
CASSLDVGAGELFF
>TRBV18|TRBJ1-1|-|-
TGTGCCAGCTCACCGGGGGCAGGGTGGGACACTGAAGCTTTCTTT
CASSPGAGWDTEAFF
>TRBV7-8|TRBJ2-5|TRBD2|-
TGTGCCAGCAGCCTAGCGGGGGGGGAAGAGACCCAGTACTTC
CASSLAGGEETQYF
>TRBV10-3|TRBJ2-4|-|-
TGTGCCATCAGTGAGGGGGGACAACTGCGGTTCAAAAACATTCAGTACTTC
CAISEGGQLRFKNIQYF
>TRBV28|TRBJ2-7|-|-
TGTGCCAGCAGGAACCTACACGAGCAGTACTTC
CASRNLHEQYF
>TRBV27|TRBJ2-6|TRBD1|-
TGTGCCAGCAGTTTATATGGGACAGGGACGATTTCTGGGGCCAACGTCCTGACTTTC
CASSLYGTGTISGANVLTF
>TRBV12-5|TRBJ2-1|-|-
TGTGCTAGTGGTTTGGACTCAGGGGTCAATGAGCAGTTCTTC
CASGLDSGVNEQFF
>TRBV5-6|TRBJ1-5|-|-
TGTGCCAGCAGCTTGTGGGCGGTATCAGGCAATCAGCCCCAGCATTTT
CASSLWAVSGNQPQHF
>TRBV7-8|TRBJ2-5|TRBD2|-
TGTGCCAGCACCCCAGGGAGGGGAGGCCTCCAAGAGACCCAGTACTTC
CASTPGRGGLQETQYF
>TRBV19|TRBJ2-1|TRBD2|few
TGTGCCAGTAGTATAAGCGGGGGGAACTACAATGAGCAGTTCTTC
CASSISGGNYNEQFF
>TRBV11-2|TRBJ2-7|TRBD1|-
TGTGCCAGCACCCCGACAGGGGTCGTGTACGAGCAGTACTTC
CASTPTGVVYEQYF
>TRBV19|TRBJ2-7|-|-
TGTGCCAGTAGCAACCCCGGGGCGTCCCCCTACGAGCAGTACTTC
CASSNPGASPYEQYF
>TRBV12-2|TRBJ2-7|-|-
TGTGCAAGTCGCTTAGAAACTAGGGTGGGGTACGAGCAGTACTTC
CASRLETRVGYEQYF
>TRBV19|TRBJ2-7|-|-
TGTGCCAGTAGCAATATCAGGGGCAGGGGCTACGAGCAGTACTTC
CASSNIRGRGYEQYF
>TRBV2|TRBJ2-2|TRBD2|few
TGTGCCAGCAGGGAGCGGGACCTCACCGGGGAGCTGTTTTTT
CASRERDLTGELFF
>TRBV4-1|TRBJ2-7|-|-
TGCGCCAGCAGCCATCCTCCCGGAGGCTCCTACGAGCAGTACTTC
CASSHPPGGSYEQYF
>TRBV11-3|TRBJ2-3|-|-
TGTGCCAGCAGCCGGGGACTCCGCACAGATACGCAGTATTTT
CASSRGLRTDTQYF
>TRBV18|TRBJ1-6|-|-
TGTGCCAGCTCACCAGGGACGGATAATTCACCCCTCCACTTT
CASSPGTDNSPLHF
>TRBV21-1|TRBJ2-2|-|-
TGTGCCAGCAGCCAACGGATTTGGGACTCGAACACCGGGGAGCTGTTTTTT
CASSQRIWDSNTGELFF
>TRBV9|TRBJ2-5|TRBD2|-
TGTGCCAGCAGCGTTAGCGGGAGACGGGAAGAGACCCAGTACTTC
CASSVSGRREETQYF
>TRBV7-9|TRBJ2-5|-|-
TGTGCCAGCAGCTTAGGGGGACATGGGGCCCAAGAGACCCAGTACTTC
CASSLGGHGAQETQYF
>TRBV4-1|TRBJ1-2|-|-
TGCGCCAGCAGCCAAGATATCGGGCAATCACTACACTATGGCTACACCTTC
CASSQDIGQSLHYGYTF
>TRBV10-3|TRBJ2-3|-|-
TGTGCCATCAGTCCAGGGACCCCTAGCACAGATACGCAGTATTTT
CAISPGTPSTDTQYF
>TRBV30|TRBJ2-3|-|-
TGTGCCTGGAGTGCGGAATTGGGCGCCACGCAGTATTTT
CAWSAELGATQYF
>TRBV9|TRBJ2-6|TRBD1|-
TGTGCCAGCAGCGTACAGCCCGGGACAGGGTCCTCTGGGGCCAACGTCCTGACTTTC
CASSVQPGTGSSGANVLTF
>TRBV7-3|TRBJ2-1|TRBD1|-
TGTGCCAGCAGCCCTCAGGGGGCGTCTTACAATGAGCAGTTCTTC
CASSPQGASYNEQFF
>TRBV29-1|TRBJ1-1|-|-
TGCAGCGTTGAAGATCGGGCGGGGGTTACTGAAGCTTTCTTT
CSVEDRAGVTEAFF
>TRBV5-5|TRBJ1-2|-|once
TGTGCCAGCACCCGACAGATTATTCGACATGGCTACACCTTC
CASTRQIIRHGYTF
>TRBV28|TRBJ2-6|TRBD1|-
TGTGCCAGCTTGAACAGGGGTGGGAACTCTGGGGCCAACGTCCTGACTTTC
CASLNRGGNSGANVLTF
>TRBV15|TRBJ1-4|TRBD1|-
TGTGCCACCAGCAGACCGGGACAGTCTAATGAAAAACTGTTTTTT
CATSRPGQSNEKLFF
>TRBV25-1|TRBJ2-5|-|once
TGTGCCAGCAGTGAATATGGGAGGTCCGGAGAGACCCAGTACTTC
CASSEYGRSGETQYF
>TRBV7-2|TRBJ2-1|TRBD2|-
TGTGCCAGCAGCTTAGCGCTGGGGAGGGCCAAGGGGAATGAGCAGTTCTTC
CASSLALGRAKGNEQFF
>TRBV7-2|TRBJ1-5|-|-
TGTGCCAGCAGCTTAGAGGCGAATCAGCCCCAGCATTTT
CASSLEANQPQHF
>TRBV10-3|TRBJ2-5|-|-
TGTGCCATCAGTGACCGGAGCCAAGAGACCCAGTACTTC
CAISDRSQETQYF
>TRBV5-4|TRBJ2-2|-|-
TGTGCCAGCAGTCGAGGGGATAGGAGCGGGGAGCTGTTTTTT
CASSRGDRSGELFF
>TRBV5-4|TRBJ2-3|TRBD2|-
TGTGCCAGCAGCTGGACTAGCGGGAGGGCGGATGCGAGCACAGATACGCAGTATTTT
CASSWTSGRADASTDTQYF
>TRBV5-6|TRBJ2-5|-|-
TGTGCCAGCAGCTTGGTTCGCAGACAAGAGACCCAGTACTTC
CASSLVRRQETQYF
>TRBV5-1|TRBJ2-2|TRBD2|few
TGCGCCAGCAACCCCGGACTAGCGGGGGGGAAGACCGGGGAGCTGTTTTTT
CASNPGLAGGKTGELFF